These 21 T cell receptor beta chains were sequenced from one sample in a study of blood T cells in healthy people across ages. It was with a sample-barcoded 5' primer and a J-beta primer mix that a second PCR of about 6 to 12 cycles was run. TCRdb called the 5' RACE reads again in MiXCR, with one record for every CDR3 protein. The sample lists just over 1 million distinct CDR3 sequences; under 45% were seen once. The sequencing input was blood. The source is a woman aged 55-70 years in good health.

Only a few counts were recorded for this clonotype. V and J are TRBV4-1 and TRBJ2-1; D not certain. The length of the CDR3 is 13 residues. V lost 1 base to trimming and J lost 4 bases, with 5 bases between them. Germline lookup yields CDR1 MGHRA and CDR2 YSYEKL. The CDR3 bases are TGCGCCAGCAGCCAAGTTATATACAATGAGCAGTTCTTC. Translation: CASSQVIYNEQFF.

This clonotype has just a few counts. The chain carries TRBV3-1 and TRBJ2-5, with 7 bases that match TRBD2. With the DNA end fitting TRBJ2-7 better, the J assignment may be wrong. CDR3 size: 15 residues. Germline V gives CDR1 LGHDT, CDR2 YNNKEL (reference sequence). CDR3 amino acids: CASSRGTTTTYEQYF. The CDR3 nucleotides read TGTGCCAGCAGCCGCGGGACTACCACAACCTACGAGCAGTACTTC.

The chain has TRBV20-1 and TRBJ2-1; 10 bases are a match to TRBD2. The tail of the sequence fits TRBJ2-7 better, so the J call may be wrong. Germline V gives CDR1 DFQATT, CDR2 SNEGSKA (reference sequence). The CDR3 runs 14 residues. This CDR3 is CSARASGGRSEQYF. The DNA of the CDR3 is TGCAGTGCTAGGGCTAGCGGGGGTAGGAGCGAGCAGTACTTC.

This clonotype was observed a handful of times. The rearrangement links TRBV20-1 to TRBJ2-7; D is uncertain. CDR1 DFQATT and CDR2 SNEGSKA come from the germline V gene (reference sequence). The CDR3 is 16 residues long. V was shortened by 5 bases and J by 2 bases, with 22 bases between the two germline ends. The CDR3 DNA sequence: TGCAGTGCTGCCCCCCCCATGGGCAGGTCCACCTACGAGCAGTACTTC. This sequence encodes CSAAPPMGRSTYEQYF.

This chain uses TRBV20-1 with TRBJ2-5; maybe TRBD2 (5 bases). CDR1 and CDR2 from the germline V gene are DFQATT and SNEGSKA (reference sequence). V was trimmed by 3 bases and J by 2 bases, leaving 10 bases between them. The CDR3 is 13 amino acids. This CDR3 is CSARDLGQETQYF. CDR3 coding DNA: TGCAGTGCTAGGGACTTGGGGCAAGAGACCCAGTACTTC.

For the CDR3, the DNA is TGTGCCAGCAATAAACAGGCGACCCAAAACATTCAGTACTTC. It codes for CASNKQATQNIQYF. The chain links TRBV6-1 to TRBJ2-4; D may be TRBD1 (5 bases). The germline V gene has CDR1 MNHNS and CDR2 SASEGT. Trimming took off 7 bases at V and 5 bases at J, with 15 bases between the two ends. The CDR3 extends over 14 amino acids.

This chain uses TRBV20-1 with TRBJ2-3; no definite D call. In germline, CDR1 is DFQATT, CDR2 SNEGSKA (reference sequence). This CDR3 is 10 amino acids long. V was pared by 2 bases and J by 7 bases, with 4 bases between. CDR3 DNA: TGCAGTGCTAGATTATATACGCAGTATTTT. Its protein is CSARLYTQYF.

This clonotype was detected only a few times. The chain is built from TRBV29-1 and TRBJ2-7; D gene unclear. The CDR3 consists of 15 residues. V shed 1 base and J shed 1 base, with 14 bases lying between them. CDR1 SQVTM and CDR2 ANQGSEA come from the germline V gene. CDR3 amino acids: CSVEVPEIESYEQYF. The CDR3, as DNA: TGCAGCGTTGAAGTCCCGGAGATAGAATCCTACGAGCAGTACTTC.

The rearrangement links TRBV19 to TRBJ2-7; D gene uncertain. Trimming pared 7 bases from V and 2 bases from J, leaving 12 bases between. Germline CDR1 reads LNHDA; CDR2 reads SQIVND (reference sequence). The CDR3 is 13 amino acids. CDR3 in DNA: TGTGCCAGTATAGACCGAGAAACCTACGAGCAGTACTTC. Encoded protein: CASIDRETYEQYF. Variable domain in full (rest from reference TRBV19 and TRBJ2-7): DGGITQSPKYLFRKEGQNVTLSCEQNLNHDAMYWYRQDPGQGLRLIYYSQIVNDFQKGDIAEGYSVSREKKESFPLTVTSAQKNPTAFYLCASIDRETYEQYFGPGTRLTVT.

This clonotype appeared a few times. The gene calls are TRBV11-3 and TRBJ2-2; D not resolved. V lost 4 bases and J 5 bases, leaving 17 bases between the germline ends. Germline loops: CDR1 SGHNT, CDR2 YENEEA. The CDR3 consists of 16 residues. CDR3 sequence reads: CASSSHPVNSTGELFF. CDR3 nucleotides: TGTGCCAGCAGCTCTCATCCGGTGAACTCGACCGGGGAGCTGTTTTTT. The full variable domain, in which reference TRBV11-3 and TRBJ2-2 provide the parts outside the CDR3, is EAGVVQSPRYKIIEKKQPVAFWCNPISGHNTLYWYLQNLGQGPELLIRYENEEAVDDSQLPKDRFSAERLKGVDSTLKIQPAELGDSAVYLCASSSHPVNSTGELFFGEGSRLTVL.

The chain combines TRBV5-6 with TRBJ1-2; D unresolved. Trimming stripped 0 bases from V and 8 bases from J, with 8 bases between. Germline V gene sequence: CDR1 SGHDT, CDR2 YYEEEE. The CDR3 loop spans 12 amino acids. The CDR3 sequence is CASSLDSQGYTF. The DNA of the CDR3 is TGTGCCAGCAGCTTGGACAGTCAGGGCTACACCTTC.

The chain employs TRBV27 and TRBJ2-4, with 9 bases that match TRBD2. The germline V gene encodes CDR1 MNHEY and CDR2 SMNVEV (reference sequence). This CDR3 comprises 17 residues. The J segment lost 6 bases and the V segment lost 5 bases, leaving 14 bases of the junction unmatched. The CDR3 DNA reads TGTGCCAGCAGTCTTAGCGGGAGTCCACACGTTAGAAACATTCAGTACTTC. Its translation is CASSLSGSPHVRNIQYF.

The chain uses TRBV15 and TRBJ2-3; D not resolved. The CDR3 runs 14 residues. In germline, CDR1 is LNHNV, CDR2 YYDKDF (reference sequence). With 0 bases removed from V and 6 bases from J, the gap between germline ends came to 10 bases. The CDR3, as DNA: TGTGCCACCAGCAGAGATTCGTCAGGCGATACGCAGTATTTT. Amino acids: CATSRDSSGDTQYF.

This clonotype has only a few counts. The chain joins TRBV29-1 to TRBJ1-1; 10 bases fit TRBD1. V trimming: 4 bases; J trimming: 7 bases; junction bases outside the gene matches: 6. This CDR3 is 13 amino acids long. Germline V gene sequence: CDR1 SQVTM, CDR2 ANQGSEA. The CDR3 DNA follows: TGCAGCGTTGGAAGACAGGGGGCTAGTGAAGCTTTCTTT. Encoded protein: CSVGRQGASEAFF.

The CDR3 DNA is TGTGCCACCAGCAGAGATCCGAAATCAACTAATGAAAAACTGTTTTTT. The encoded protein is CATSRDPKSTNEKLFF. This chain connects TRBV15 to TRBJ1-4, with D unresolved. Germline V gene lookup returns CDR1 LNHNV and CDR2 YYDKDF (reference sequence). Trimming stripped 0 bases from V and 0 bases from J, with 8 bases between. The CDR3 contains 16 residues.

This clonotype was observed a few times. The V gene is TRBV7-6, the J gene TRBJ2-3, with TRBD1 as a possible D gene (5 bases). The CDR3 consists of 17 residues. In germline, CDR1 is SGHVS, CDR2 FNYEAQ. The V end was cut by 0 bases, the J end by 2 bases, with 15 bases between. The CDR3 sequence is CASSLASWGSVTDTQYF. Written as DNA, the CDR3 is TGTGCCAGCAGCTTAGCGAGCTGGGGCTCCGTCACAGATACGCAGTATTTT.

This clonotype has only a few counts. The chain uses TRBV3-1 and TRBJ2-3; no firm D call. CDR1 and CDR2 from the germline V gene are LGHDT and YNNKEL (reference sequence). CDR3 length: 16 residues. V lost 1 base and J 2 bases, leaving 13 bases between the germline ends. The CDR3 nucleotides are TGTGCCAGCAGCCAAGTGCTCGCTTCCCCCACAGATACGCAGTATTTT. Translation: CASSQVLASPTDTQYF.

The chain has TRBV7-6 and TRBJ2-4, with 7 bases fitting TRBD2. Matching the DNA end better, TRBJ2-7 makes the J call doubtful. This CDR3 has 15 amino acids. Germline V gene lookup returns CDR1 SGHVS and CDR2 FNYEAQ. The CDR3 here is CASSPSGLGGPEQYF. The CDR3 coding sequence is TGTGCCAGCAGCCCAAGCGGACTAGGCGGGCCCGAGCAGTACTTC.

The J gene is TRBJ2-1, the V gene TRBV29-1; TRBD2 aligns across 8 bases. V shed 4 bases and J 6 bases; nucleotides not matched to a gene: 11. The CDR3 extends over 15 amino acids. Per the germline V gene, CDR1 is SQVTM and CDR2 is ANQGSEA. CDR3 sequence: CSVVGGSGSRNEQFF. CDR3 in DNA: TGCAGCGTTGTCGGGGGGAGCGGGAGTCGCAATGAGCAGTTCTTC.

The rearrangement uses TRBV19 and TRBJ2-2; the match to TRBD2 covers 9 bases. The CDR3 is made up of 21 amino acids. Germline-derived CDR1 and CDR2 are LNHDA and SQIVND (reference sequence). V dropped 3 bases and J dropped 1; count of bases not matched to a gene: 18. The CDR3 spells CASSIPPPLLGTSLNTGELFF. The CDR3 DNA sequence: TGTGCCAGTAGTATCCCACCCCCCCTCCTAGGGACTAGCCTGAACACCGGGGAGCTGTTTTTT. The complete variable domain, with remaining parts taken from reference TRBV19 and TRBJ2-2, reads DGGITQSPKYLFRKEGQNVTLSCEQNLNHDAMYWYRQDPGQGLRLIYYSQIVNDFQKGDIAEGYSVSREKKESFPLTVTSAQKNPTAFYLCASSIPPPLLGTSLNTGELFFGEGSRLTVL.

The rearrangement joins TRBV14 to TRBJ2-5, with D perhaps matching TRBD1 or TRBD2 (5 bases each). The CDR3 is made up of 15 amino acids. Germline V lookup: CDR1 SGHDN, CDR2 FVKESK. Between the trimmed V and J ends, which lost 3 bases and 5 bases, there was a span of 16 bases. Written as DNA, the CDR3 is TGTGCCAGCAGCCACCGAGCCGGGACCTCGGAGACCCAGTACTTC. Protein sequence: CASSHRAGTSETQYF.